This T cell receptor (beta chain) was profiled in a study of T-cell reconstitution after alpha-beta-depleted transplantation in children. In its sample, this clonotype was seen many times. Its target is not known. Unique molecular identifiers featured in how the TCRbeta library was prepared. Each CDR3 protein gets one entry after TCRdb re-called the PCR reads with MiXCR. The table records around 240,000 distinct CDR3 sequences, 6.5% to 10% of them present only once. The germline gives CDR1 MNHEY, CDR2 SVGAGI. V was clipped by 6 bases and J by 4 bases, with 16 bases between them. The CDR3 has 15 residues. Notes on the study in general: It was newly produced T cells that mostly accounted for T-cell counts and diversity one year after transplant. Some patients' high day-60 TCRbeta diversity was traced to surviving recipient T cells and thymic progenitors. By about two months after transplant, alpha-beta T cells reportedly arose from several hundred graft clones that had expanded.

The chain joins TRBV6-5 to TRBJ2-1; D tentatively reads TRBD1 or TRBD2 (7 bases each). The clonotype comes from a male patient between 5 and 17 years old who had a stem cell transplant for acute lymphoblastic leukemia, so the T cells may come from the graft donor. The material sequenced was PBMCs, mostly from graft donor cells, taken 180 days after TCRalphabeta/CD19-depleted stem cell transplant. CDR3: CASSYPRGGYNEQFF. The CDR3 DNA reads as TGTGCCAGCAGCTACCCCAGGGGGGGGTACAATGAGCAGTTCTTC.